The 16 T cell receptor beta chains reported below all come from one sample, sequenced in a study of PD-1 blockade in classical Hodgkin lymphoma. Some clones are missing from TCRdb's copy, which holds only in-frame ones; the method was immunoSEQ multiplex PCR. The repertoire holds 25,000 or so clones, with around three quarters as singletons. With no exception, relapse followed autologous stem cell transplantation in all patients, and brentuximab vedotin exposure varied. Thawed PBMCs underwent magnetic negative selection to yield purified CD4+ T cells. The sample consisted of CD4+ T cells from blood, taken at baseline. These receptors all stem from a human donor with classical Hodgkin lymphoma.

V is TRBV2 and J is TRBJ2-2; D is unresolved. Germline-derived CDR1 and CDR2 are SNHLY and FYNNEI. V lost 2 bases, J lost 0 bases, and 10 bases lay in between. The CDR3 spans 16 residues. CDR3 residues: CASSESRPTNTGELFF. The CDR3 DNA reads as TGTGCCAGCAGTGAATCGAGACCCACGAACACCGGGGAGCTGTTTTTT. The full variable domain, rest sourced from reference TRBV2 and TRBJ2-2, is EPEVTQTPSHQVTQMGQEVILRCVPISNHLYFYWYRQILGQKVEFLVSFYNNEISEKSEIFDDQFSVERPDGSNFTLKIRSTKLEDSAMYFCASSESRPTNTGELFFGEGSRLTVL.

This chain joins TRBV9 and TRBJ2-3, with 10 bases that match TRBD2. Trimming at V came to 0 bases and at J to 0 bases, leaving 4 bases not matched to a gene. This CDR3 has 17 residues. Per germline, CDR1 SGDLS and CDR2 YYNGEE. The CDR3 sequence is CASSVELAGPSTDTQYF. The DNA of the CDR3 is TGTGCCAGCAGCGTAGAACTAGCGGGGCCTAGCACAGATACGCAGTATTTT. Based on the CDR3 plus reference TRBV9 and TRBJ2-3, the full variable domain is DSGVTQTPKHLITATGQRVTLRCSPRSGDLSVYWYQQSLDQGLQFLIQYYNGEERAKGNILERFSAQQFPDLHSELNLSSLELGDSALYFCASSVELAGPSTDTQYFGPGTRLTVL.

The chain joins TRBV7-9 to TRBJ1-2; TRBD1 aligns across 10 bases. The length of the CDR3 is 15 residues. Germline CDR1 and CDR2: SEHNR and FQNEAQ (reference sequence). Trimming took 4 bases from V and 8 from J; bases not matched to a gene: 10. The CDR3 DNA follows: TGTGCCAGCAGCTGGACTGGGACAGGGGTTAACGGCTACACCTTC. This encodes CASSWTGTGVNGYTF.

The CDR3 region is CAWRRTGGNTEAFF. CDR3 DNA sequence: TGTGCCTGGAGAAGAACAGGCGGGAACACTGAAGCTTTCTTT. This chain connects TRBV30 to TRBJ1-1; TRBD1 might be the D (5 bases). Germline loops: CDR1 GTSNPN, CDR2 SVGIG (reference sequence). Trimming removed 3 bases at V and 1 base at J, with 12 bases between. The CDR3 runs to 14 residues.

V is TRBV20-1 and J is TRBJ1-1; D gene uncertain. Trimming took off 4 bases at V and 1 base at J, with 4 bases between the two ends. The germline V gene has CDR1 DFQATT and CDR2 SNEGSKA (reference sequence). The CDR3 runs to 11 residues. The DNA of the CDR3 is TGCAGTGCTACAGGGAACACTGAAGCTTTCTTT. Translating it yields CSATGNTEAFF.

The CDR3 here is CASSPTGSLGTEAFF. The CDR3 coding sequence is TGTGCCAGCTCACCCACAGGGTCTTTAGGCACTGAAGCTTTCTTT. The chain uses TRBV18 and TRBJ1-1; maybe TRBD1 (6 bases). Trimming shortened V by 3 bases and J by 4 bases, and 15 bases separated the two germline ends. The germline V gene encodes CDR1 KGHSH and CDR2 LQKENI. The CDR3 contains 15 residues.

The V call is TRBV5-1, the J call TRBJ1-1; D is ambiguous. This CDR3 has 14 residues. Trimming stripped 0 bases from V and 4 bases from J, with 10 bases between. Germline V gene data show CDR1 as SGHRS and CDR2 as YFSETQ. CDR3 protein: CASSLDLGGTEAFF. The CDR3, as DNA: TGCGCCAGCAGCTTGGACCTGGGAGGCACTGAAGCTTTCTTT. The full variable domain, completed using reference TRBV5-1 and TRBJ1-1, is KAGVTQTPRYLIKTRGQQVTLSCSPISGHRSVSWYQQTPGQGLQFLFEYFSETQRNKGNFPGRFSGRQFSNSRSEMNVSTLELGDSALYLCASSLDLGGTEAFFGQGTRLTVV.

This clone turned up a few times. The chain uses TRBV6-5 and TRBJ1-5; D is undetermined. The CDR3 contains 14 residues. Trimming took off 6 bases at V and 5 bases at J, with 14 bases between the two ends. Germline-derived CDR1 and CDR2 are MNHEY and SVGAGI. The DNA for the CDR3 is TGTGCCAGCAGCCCAAGGAGGGCGGATCAGCCCCAGCATTTT. It codes for CASSPRRADQPQHF.

This sequence joins TRBV5-6 and TRBJ2-1; 12 bases map to TRBD2. Germline V lookup: CDR1 SGHDT, CDR2 YYEEEE. Losses at the gene ends were 0 bases for V and 7 bases for J; bases not matched to a gene: 2. This CDR3 contains 15 residues. CDR3 residues: CASSLGGLAGNEQFF. CDR3 sequence (DNA): TGTGCCAGCAGCTTGGGGGGACTAGCGGGTAATGAGCAGTTCTTC.

The V and J genes are TRBV11-2 and TRBJ2-4, with D possibly matching TRBD2 (6 bases). V was clipped by 3 bases and J by 2 bases, with 17 bases between them. CDR3 size: 17 residues. Germline V CDR1 and CDR2: SGHAT, FQNNGV. In DNA form, the CDR3 reads TGTGCCAGCAGCTTCCCGCCCGGGGCGGGGTCCAAAAACATTCAGTACTTC. The encoded protein is CASSFPPGAGSKNIQYF.

J is TRBJ1-2 and V is TRBV5-1; D remains unclear. The V gene's germline CDR1 is SGHRS and CDR2 YFSETQ. This CDR3 is built from 14 residues. V lost 4 bases to trimming and J lost 3 bases, with 13 bases between them. The CDR3 DNA follows: TGCGCCAGCAGCCCCCTTCAGTCGGACTATGGCTACACCTTC. Protein sequence: CASSPLQSDYGYTF.

The chain employs TRBV12-5 and TRBJ1-4; 7 nucleotides match TRBD1. CDR1 is LGHNT, CDR2 FRNRAP, per germline. This CDR3 is 14 amino acids long. The junction had 7 bases not matched to a gene; V was cut back by 6 bases and J by 6 bases. The CDR3 DNA sequence: TGTGCTAGTGGCATCGGGACAGAAGATGAAAAACTGTTTTTT. Translation gives CASGIGTEDEKLFF.

The gene calls are TRBV13 and TRBJ2-7; TRBD2 matches at 8 bases. This CDR3 has 14 residues. The V and J ends lost 3 bases and 4 bases, in that order; junction bases with no gene match: 5. Germline V CDR1 and CDR2: PRHDT, FYEKMQ (reference sequence). DNA of the CDR3: TGTGCCAGCAGCTTTGGACTAGCAGAATACGAGCAGTACTTC. It yields the protein CASSFGLAEYEQYF.

The rearrangement joins TRBV10-3 to TRBJ2-7; D is perhaps TRBD1 (5 bases). Deletions cut 6 bases from V and 5 bases from J, with 11 bases between. The CDR3 has 12 amino acids. Per the germline V gene, CDR1 is ENHRY and CDR2 is SYGVKD. CDR3 nucleotide sequence: TGTGCCATCAGCCTCCAGGGAAACGAGCAGTACTTC. Amino acid sequence: CAISLQGNEQYF.

This chain joins TRBV5-1 and TRBJ2-5; 11 positions match TRBD2. V lost 4 bases, J lost 7 bases, and 18 bases stayed unmatched. Germline lookup yields CDR1 SGHRS and CDR2 YFSETQ. CDR3 size: 18 residues. The CDR3 protein is CASSPSRLAGGGLATQYF. The CDR3 nucleotides read TGCGCCAGCAGCCCCTCGAGGCTAGCGGGGGGCGGGCTGGCGACCCAGTACTTC.

The genes are TRBV2 and TRBJ1-4; TRBD1 might be the D (6 bases). V lost 5 bases, J lost 14 bases, and 15 bases lay in between. There are 12 residues in the CDR3. Germline CDR1 is SNHLY and CDR2 is FYNNEI. DNA for the CDR3: TGTGCCAGCAGTTCCGGGACACACATTCTGTTTTTT. This codes for CASSSGTHILFF.